These T cell receptor beta chains were read from a single sample in a study of T cell responses to AZD1222 COVID-19 vaccine. The table came from immunoSEQ multiplex PCR; TCRdb's copy has only in-frame clones and leaves some out. The data contain about 120,000 clones, about nine tenths of them singletons. Sequenced material: peripheral blood, taken on day 0 of AZD1222 vaccination. The source of these receptors is an adult in good health. Each CDR3 is given with its conserved first and last residue. Fields, in order: CDR3 DNA, CDR3 protein, J gene, clone size, D gene, V gene. A D gene is named only where the DNA matches it firmly. Clone size, where shown, is once, few, many, or a class for clones that have expanded.

cdr3_nt: TGTGCCAGCAGCTCTACCAAACAGGGCTACAATGAAAAACTGTTTTTT; cdr3_aa: CASSSTKQGYNEKLFF; j_call: TRBJ1-4; clone_size: NA; d_call: NA; v_call: TRBV11-1
cdr3_nt: TGCGCCAGCAGCACGGGACAGGTGTCAGATGAAGCTTTCTTT; cdr3_aa: CASSTGQVSDEAFF; j_call: TRBJ1-1; clone_size: NA; d_call: TRBD1; v_call: TRBV5-1
cdr3_nt: TGTGCCTGGAGTGTAATGGGAAAACTGTTTTTT; cdr3_aa: CAWSVMGKLFF; j_call: TRBJ1-4; clone_size: NA; d_call: NA; v_call: TRBV30
cdr3_nt: TGTGCCATCGGGGGGCGTGGGGTGAACACTGAAGCTTTCTTT; cdr3_aa: CAIGGRGVNTEAFF; j_call: TRBJ1-1; clone_size: once; d_call: NA; v_call: TRBV10-3
cdr3_nt: TGTGCCAGCAGCCTAACCGGTTCTGGAAACACCATATATTTT; cdr3_aa: CASSLTGSGNTIYF; j_call: TRBJ1-3; clone_size: NA; d_call: NA; v_call: TRBV13
cdr3_nt: TGTGCCAGTAGTCCAAAGGGACAGTACTCTGGGGCCAACGTCCTGACTTTC; cdr3_aa: CASSPKGQYSGANVLTF; j_call: TRBJ2-6; clone_size: NA; d_call: TRBD1; v_call: TRBV19
cdr3_nt: TGCGCCAGCAGCCAAGATTCTCCCTACGAGCAGTACTTC; cdr3_aa: CASSQDSPYEQYF; j_call: TRBJ2-7; clone_size: NA; d_call: NA; v_call: TRBV4-3
cdr3_nt: TGTGCCAGCAGCGTAGGCATGAGCTCCTATAATTCACCCCTCCACTTT; cdr3_aa: CASSVGMSSYNSPLHF; j_call: TRBJ1-6; clone_size: NA; d_call: NA; v_call: TRBV9
cdr3_nt: TGTGCCAGCAGCCTAGTGCCGGTCCCGGGCGCAACTAATGAAAAACTGTTTTTT; cdr3_aa: CASSLVPVPGATNEKLFF; j_call: TRBJ1-4; clone_size: NA; d_call: NA; v_call: TRBV7-2
cdr3_nt: TGTGCCAGCAGTTACAGGACAGGCATGAACACTGAAGCTTTCTTT; cdr3_aa: CASSYRTGMNTEAFF; j_call: TRBJ1-1; clone_size: NA; d_call: TRBD1; v_call: TRBV6-6
cdr3_nt: TGTGCCAGCAGCGTAACAGGTTCCCAAGATACGCAGTATTTT; cdr3_aa: CASSVTGSQDTQYF; j_call: TRBJ2-3; clone_size: NA; d_call: NA; v_call: TRBV9
cdr3_nt: TGTGCCAGCAGCACACAGGGGGCAGATACGCAGTATTTT; cdr3_aa: CASSTQGADTQYF; j_call: TRBJ2-3; clone_size: NA; d_call: TRBD1; v_call: TRBV7-2
cdr3_nt: TGTGCCAGCAGCCTAGGGGACAGGGGGCGATTTGAGCAGTTCTTC; cdr3_aa: CASSLGDRGRFEQFF; j_call: TRBJ2-1; clone_size: few; d_call: TRBD1; v_call: TRBV5-6
cdr3_nt: TGTGCCAGCAGCACGGGACTAGCGGGGTTTAGCACAGATACGCAGTATTTT; cdr3_aa: CASSTGLAGFSTDTQYF; j_call: TRBJ2-3; clone_size: NA; d_call: TRBD2; v_call: TRBV7-9
cdr3_nt: TGTGCCAGCAGCGTAGTAGGGGGGCCTAACTATGGCTACACCTTC; cdr3_aa: CASSVVGGPNYGYTF; j_call: TRBJ1-2; clone_size: NA; d_call: NA; v_call: TRBV9
cdr3_nt: TGCGCCAGCAGCTCCCCCGGGACAGGGGCTGGCTACACCTTC; cdr3_aa: CASSSPGTGAGYTF; j_call: TRBJ1-2; clone_size: NA; d_call: TRBD1; v_call: TRBV5-1
cdr3_nt: TGTGCCACTCGCCCGCGGGGCGACACAGATACGCAGTATTTT; cdr3_aa: CATRPRGDTDTQYF; j_call: TRBJ2-3; clone_size: NA; d_call: NA; v_call: TRBV6-1
cdr3_nt: TGTGCCAGCAGCTGGGTCGGGACAGGGTACCGATCTGGAAACACCATATATTTT; cdr3_aa: CASSWVGTGYRSGNTIYF; j_call: TRBJ1-3; clone_size: NA; d_call: TRBD1; v_call: TRBV5-6
cdr3_nt: TGTGCCAGCAGCTCGGACCAAAATCAGCCCCAGCATTTT; cdr3_aa: CASSSDQNQPQHF; j_call: TRBJ1-5; clone_size: NA; d_call: NA; v_call: TRBV5-4
cdr3_nt: TGTGCCAGCAACCTACAGGGAACCAAAAACATTCAGTACTTC; cdr3_aa: CASNLQGTKNIQYF; j_call: TRBJ2-4; clone_size: once; d_call: NA; v_call: TRBV2
cdr3_nt: TGTGCCAGCAGCTGGGACAGATCATACGAGCAGTACTTC; cdr3_aa: CASSWDRSYEQYF; j_call: TRBJ2-7; clone_size: NA; d_call: TRBD1; v_call: TRBV5-4
cdr3_nt: TGTGCCAGCAGTTTGATCCCATTCTATGGCTACACCTTC; cdr3_aa: CASSLIPFYGYTF; j_call: TRBJ1-2; clone_size: NA; d_call: NA; v_call: TRBV12-3/TRBV12-4
cdr3_nt: TGTGCCAGCAGCCAAGGCGGACTTCACCAAGAGACCCAGTACTTC; cdr3_aa: CASSQGGLHQETQYF; j_call: TRBJ2-5; clone_size: NA; d_call: NA; v_call: TRBV3-1/TRBV3-2
cdr3_nt: TGTGCCAGCACCGGGGGCGACCGCTACAATGAGCAGTTCTTC; cdr3_aa: CASTGGDRYNEQFF; j_call: TRBJ2-1; clone_size: NA; d_call: NA; v_call: TRBV6-5
cdr3_nt: TGTGCCAGCGCCCAGGACAGGACTGAAGCTTTCTTT; cdr3_aa: CASAQDRTEAFF; j_call: TRBJ1-1; clone_size: NA; d_call: TRBD1; v_call: TRBV7-2
cdr3_nt: TGTGCCAGCAGCTTGAATAGCGGGGGGGCAAACGGGGAGCTGTTTTTT; cdr3_aa: CASSLNSGGANGELFF; j_call: TRBJ2-2; clone_size: NA; d_call: TRBD2; v_call: TRBV7-2
cdr3_nt: TGCAGCGTTGAAGTACGGCTGGGGACACCGACCTATGGCTACACCTTC; cdr3_aa: CSVEVRLGTPTYGYTF; j_call: TRBJ1-2; clone_size: NA; d_call: NA; v_call: TRBV29-1
cdr3_nt: TGTGCCTGGTTAGGGGCGGGGGCTTTCTTT; cdr3_aa: CAWLGAGAFF; j_call: TRBJ1-1; clone_size: NA; d_call: NA; v_call: TRBV30
cdr3_nt: TGTGCCAGCAGTTCCTCGGGGCGTAGCGGGGGAAAAGCCAAAAACATTCAGTACTTC; cdr3_aa: CASSSSGRSGGKAKNIQYF; j_call: TRBJ2-4; clone_size: NA; d_call: TRBD2; v_call: TRBV6-2/TRBV6-3
cdr3_nt: TGTGCCAGCAGTTCACCATTCTGGGGGGCCCAAGAGACCCAGTACTTC; cdr3_aa: CASSSPFWGAQETQYF; j_call: TRBJ2-5; clone_size: NA; d_call: NA; v_call: TRBV28